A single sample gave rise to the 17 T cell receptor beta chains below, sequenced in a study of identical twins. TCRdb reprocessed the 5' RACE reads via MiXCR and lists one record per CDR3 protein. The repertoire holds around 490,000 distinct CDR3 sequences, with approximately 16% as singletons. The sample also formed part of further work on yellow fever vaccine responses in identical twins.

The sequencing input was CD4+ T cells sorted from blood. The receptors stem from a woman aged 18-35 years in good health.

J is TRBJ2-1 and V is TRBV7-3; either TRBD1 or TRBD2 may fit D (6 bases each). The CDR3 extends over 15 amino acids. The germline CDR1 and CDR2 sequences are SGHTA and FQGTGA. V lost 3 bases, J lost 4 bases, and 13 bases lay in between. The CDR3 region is CASSFIGGVYNEQFF. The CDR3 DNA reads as TGTGCCAGCAGCTTTATCGGGGGCGTTTACAATGAGCAGTTCTTC.

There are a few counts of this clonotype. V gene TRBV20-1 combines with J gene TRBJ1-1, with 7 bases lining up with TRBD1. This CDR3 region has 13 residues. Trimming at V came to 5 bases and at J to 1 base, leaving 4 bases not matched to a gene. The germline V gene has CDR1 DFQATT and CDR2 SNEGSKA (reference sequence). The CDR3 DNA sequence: TGCAGTGCTCTTAAGGGGGCGAACACTGAAGCTTTCTTT. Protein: CSALKGANTEAFF.

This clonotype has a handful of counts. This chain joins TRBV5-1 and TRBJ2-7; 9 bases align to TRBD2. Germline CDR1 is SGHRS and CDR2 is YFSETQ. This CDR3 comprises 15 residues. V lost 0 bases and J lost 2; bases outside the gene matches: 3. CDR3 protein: CASSLGSGRAYEQYF. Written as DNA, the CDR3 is TGCGCCAGCAGCTTGGGTAGCGGGAGAGCCTACGAGCAGTACTTC. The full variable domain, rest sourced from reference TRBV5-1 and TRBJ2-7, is KAGVTQTPRYLIKTRGQQVTLSCSPISGHRSVSWYQQTPGQGLQFLFEYFSETQRNKGNFPGRFSGRQFSNSRSEMNVSTLELGDSALYLCASSLGSGRAYEQYFGPGTRLTVT.

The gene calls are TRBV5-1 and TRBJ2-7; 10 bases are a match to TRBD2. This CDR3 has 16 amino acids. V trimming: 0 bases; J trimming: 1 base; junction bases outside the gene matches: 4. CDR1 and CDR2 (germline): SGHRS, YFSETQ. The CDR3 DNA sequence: TGCGCCAGCAGCTTGGTAGTAGCGGGAGGTTCCTACGAGCAGTACTTC. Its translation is CASSLVVAGGSYEQYF.

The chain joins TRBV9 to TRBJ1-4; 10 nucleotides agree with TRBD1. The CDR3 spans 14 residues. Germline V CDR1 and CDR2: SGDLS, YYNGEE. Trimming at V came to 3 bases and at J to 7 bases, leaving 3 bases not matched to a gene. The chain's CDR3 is CASSEDRGSEKLFF. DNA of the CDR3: TGTGCCAGCAGCGAGGACAGGGGGTCTGAAAAACTGTTTTTT.

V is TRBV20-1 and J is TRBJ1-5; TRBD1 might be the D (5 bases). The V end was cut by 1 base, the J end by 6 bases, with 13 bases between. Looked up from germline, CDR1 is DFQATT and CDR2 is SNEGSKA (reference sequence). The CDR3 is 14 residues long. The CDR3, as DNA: TGCAGTGCTAGAGTGCCAGGGTTTGGTCAGCCCCAGCATTTT. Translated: CSARVPGFGQPQHF.

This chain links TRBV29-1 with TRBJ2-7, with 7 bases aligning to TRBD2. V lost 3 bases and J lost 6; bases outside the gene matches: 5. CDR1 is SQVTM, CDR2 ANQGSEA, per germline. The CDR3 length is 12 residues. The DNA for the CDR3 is TGCAGCGTTGATCGGACGGGAGGCGAGCAGTACTTC. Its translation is CSVDRTGGEQYF.

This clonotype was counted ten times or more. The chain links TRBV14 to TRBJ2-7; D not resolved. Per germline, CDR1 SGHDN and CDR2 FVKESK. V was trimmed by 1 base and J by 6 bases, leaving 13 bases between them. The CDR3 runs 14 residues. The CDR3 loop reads CASSQGAGWGEQYF. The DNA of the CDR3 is TGTGCCAGCAGCCAAGGTGCAGGATGGGGCGAGCAGTACTTC. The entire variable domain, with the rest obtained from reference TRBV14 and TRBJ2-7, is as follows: EAGVTQFPSHSVIEKGQTVTLRCDPISGHDNLYWYRRVMGKEIKFLLHFVKESKQDESGMPNNRFLAERTGGTYSTLKVQPAELEDSGVYFCASSQGAGWGEQYFGPGTRLTVT.

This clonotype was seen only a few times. The CDR3 DNA sequence: TGTGCCAGCAGTTTGAGGGAGGGCACTGAAGCTTTCTTT. Translation: CASSLREGTEAFF. The chain has TRBV27 and TRBJ1-1; D is uncertain. The length of the CDR3 is 13 residues. V lost 3 bases, J lost 4 bases, and 9 bases lay in between. Germline values: CDR1 MNHEY, CDR2 SMNVEV (reference sequence).

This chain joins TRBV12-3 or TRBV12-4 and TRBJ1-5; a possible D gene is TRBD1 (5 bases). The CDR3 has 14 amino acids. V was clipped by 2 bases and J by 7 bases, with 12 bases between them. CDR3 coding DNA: TGTGCCAGCAGTTTAACCGAGGGGATACAGCCCCAGCATTTT. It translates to CASSLTEGIQPQHF.

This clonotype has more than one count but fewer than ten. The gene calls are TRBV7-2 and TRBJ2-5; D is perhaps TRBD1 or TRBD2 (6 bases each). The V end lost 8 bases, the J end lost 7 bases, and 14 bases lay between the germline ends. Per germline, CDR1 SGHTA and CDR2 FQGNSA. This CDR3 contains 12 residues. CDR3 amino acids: CASGGLRGTQYF. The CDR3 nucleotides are TGTGCCAGCGGGGGCCTGCGGGGGACCCAGTACTTC.

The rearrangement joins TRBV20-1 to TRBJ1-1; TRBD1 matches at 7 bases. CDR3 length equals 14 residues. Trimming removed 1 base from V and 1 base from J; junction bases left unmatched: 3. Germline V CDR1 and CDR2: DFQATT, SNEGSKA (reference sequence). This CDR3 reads CSARADRKNTEAFF. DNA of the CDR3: TGCAGTGCTAGAGCGGACAGGAAGAACACTGAAGCTTTCTTT.

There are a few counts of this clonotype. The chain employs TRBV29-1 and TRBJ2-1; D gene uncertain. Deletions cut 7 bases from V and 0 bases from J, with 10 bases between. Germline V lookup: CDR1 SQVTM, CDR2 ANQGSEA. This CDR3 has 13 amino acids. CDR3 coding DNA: TGCAGCGGGACGGTGAGCTCCTACAATGAGCAGTTCTTC. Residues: CSGTVSSYNEQFF.

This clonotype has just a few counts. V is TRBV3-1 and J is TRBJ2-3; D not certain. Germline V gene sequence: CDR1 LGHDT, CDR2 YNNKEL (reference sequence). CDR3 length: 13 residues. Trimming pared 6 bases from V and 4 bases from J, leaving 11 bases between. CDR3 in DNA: TGTGCCAGCAGACACCGACTCGCAGATACGCAGTATTTT. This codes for CASRHRLADTQYF.

The CDR3 coding sequence is TGTGCCAGCAGCCGGGACCCCACAGATACGCAGTATTTT. It is translated as CASSRDPTDTQYF. The rearrangement links TRBV7-3 to TRBJ2-3; D tentatively fits TRBD1 or TRBD2 (5 bases each). Looked up from germline, CDR1 is SGHTA and CDR2 is FQGTGA. There are 13 residues in the CDR3. V was shortened by 5 bases and J by 2 bases, with 8 bases between the two germline ends.

The CDR3 bases are TGTGCCAGCAGCCATCGGGGTAGCGGGACCTCCTACAATGAGCAGTTCTTC. It translates to CASSHRGSGTSYNEQFF. The chain is built from TRBV3-1 and TRBJ2-1, with 8 bases that match TRBD2. Trimming removed 3 bases from V and 0 bases from J; junction bases left unmatched: 7. Germline V gives CDR1 LGHDT, CDR2 YNNKEL (reference sequence). The CDR3 contains 17 residues.

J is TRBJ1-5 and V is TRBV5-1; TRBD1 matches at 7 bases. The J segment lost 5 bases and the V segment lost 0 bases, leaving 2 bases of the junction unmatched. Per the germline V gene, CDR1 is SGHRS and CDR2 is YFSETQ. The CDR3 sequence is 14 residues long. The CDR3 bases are TGCGCCAGCAGCTTGGCCGGGACAGATCAGCCCCAGCATTTT. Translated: CASSLAGTDQPQHF.